Listed below are T cell receptor beta chains from one sample, sequenced in a study of T-cell memory formation after mild COVID-19. TCRdb recomputed calls from the 5' RACE reads with MiXCR, one row per CDR3 protein. Of about 240,000 distinct CDR3 sequences in the sample, 7.5% to 10% were seen once. Material for sequencing was PBMCs or a T cell subset sorted from them (not recorded which). The receptor source for this set is a man in his late teens or twenties who had mild COVID-19 (a few samples of this study predate the infection). Cell type and time point are not known. Both conserved end residues are part of each CDR3. Fields, in order: J gene, clone size, V gene, D gene, CDR3 protein, CDR3 DNA. A D gene is named only where the DNA matches it firmly. The size of a clone is reported for some rows only, either as once, few or many, or as a class for expanded clones.

J: TRBJ2-2; size: many; V: TRBV29-1; D: NA; CDR3: CSVQDSGNTGELFF; DNA: TGCAGCGTCCAGGACAGTGGAAACACCGGGGAGCTGTTTTTT
J: TRBJ2-5; size: few; V: TRBV5-1; D: TRBD1; CDR3: CASRPQTGGETQYF; DNA: TGCGCCAGCAGGCCCCAGACAGGGGGGGAGACCCAGTACTTC
J: TRBJ2-3; size: few; V: TRBV7-2; D: NA; CDR3: CASSPVQGTDTQYF; DNA: TGTGCCAGCAGCCCGGTCCAGGGCACAGATACGCAGTATTTT
J: TRBJ2-1; size: few; V: TRBV5-5; D: TRBD1; CDR3: CASSRGQGVTYNEQFF; DNA: TGTGCCAGCAGCCGGGGACAGGGGGTCACCTACAATGAGCAGTTCTTC
J: TRBJ2-1; size: few; V: TRBV15; D: NA; CDR3: CATSRWGAQNEQFF; DNA: TGTGCCACCAGCAGGTGGGGGGCCCAAAATGAGCAGTTCTTC
J: TRBJ2-1; size: few; V: TRBV27; D: TRBD2; CDR3: CASSGLAGSYNEQFF; DNA: TGTGCCAGCAGTGGACTAGCGGGGAGCTACAATGAGCAGTTCTTC
J: TRBJ2-5; size: many; V: TRBV29-1; D: TRBD2; CDR3: CSVDRLAGETQYF; DNA: TGCAGCGTTGACAGACTAGCAGGAGAGACCCAGTACTTC
J: TRBJ2-3; size: NA; V: TRBV29-1; D: NA; CDR3: CSVKGGSTDTQYF; DNA: TGCAGCGTCAAGGGTGGGAGCACAGATACGCAGTATTTT
J: TRBJ2-1; size: NA; V: TRBV7-9; D: NA; CDR3: CASSPDPGGTYNEQFF; DNA: TGTGCCAGCAGCCCCGATCCGGGGGGCACCTACAATGAGCAGTTCTTC
J: TRBJ1-4; size: NA; V: TRBV18; D: NA; CDR3: CASSPNWEKLFF; DNA: TGTGCCAGCTCACCAAACTGGGAAAAACTGTTTTTT
J: TRBJ2-3; size: NA; V: TRBV20-1; D: NA; CDR3: CSARVPGLVTDTQYF; DNA: TGCAGTGCTAGAGTACCGGGTCTCGTCACAGATACGCAGTATTTT
J: TRBJ2-7; size: few; V: TRBV12-3/TRBV12-4; D: NA; CDR3: CASRGFYEQYF; DNA: TGTGCCAGCAGGGGTTTCTACGAGCAGTACTTC
J: TRBJ1-1; size: few; V: TRBV7-2; D: TRBD1; CDR3: CASSLALIAGGNTEAFF; DNA: TGTGCCAGCAGCTTAGCGCTAATAGCAGGGGGGAACACTGAAGCTTTCTTT
J: TRBJ1-2; size: few; V: TRBV20-1; D: TRBD1; CDR3: CSATPVLTGGYGYTF; DNA: TGCAGTGCTACCCCGGTACTGACAGGGGGCTATGGCTACACCTTC
J: TRBJ2-5; size: few; V: TRBV6-2/TRBV6-3; D: NA; CDR3: CASSYPAGGAQYF; DNA: TGTGCCAGCAGTTACCCCGCCGGGGGTGCCCAGTACTTC
J: TRBJ1-4; size: NA; V: TRBV7-8; D: NA; CDR3: CASSFFFGGNEKLFF; DNA: TGTGCCAGCAGCTTTTTTTTCGGCGGTAATGAAAAACTGTTTTTT
J: TRBJ2-7; size: NA; V: TRBV7-2; D: TRBD1; CDR3: CASSLAQRTGFEQYF; DNA: TGTGCCAGCAGCTTAGCGCAGCGGACAGGGTTCGAGCAGTACTTC
J: TRBJ2-7; size: few; V: TRBV7-9; D: NA; CDR3: CASRQEGVREQYF; DNA: TGTGCCAGCAGACAAGAGGGGGTGCGGGAGCAGTACTTC
J: TRBJ2-1; size: NA; V: TRBV9; D: NA; CDR3: CASSVGGDEQFF; DNA: TGTGCCAGCAGCGTAGGCGGGGATGAGCAGTTCTTC
J: TRBJ2-3; size: NA; V: TRBV19; D: NA; CDR3: CASSIVGTRRITDTQYF; DNA: TGTGCCAGTAGTATAGTAGGGACTCGAAGAATCACAGATACGCAGTATTTT
J: TRBJ1-1; size: many; V: TRBV12-3/TRBV12-4; D: NA; CDR3: CASSLGVGTEAFF; DNA: TGTGCCAGCAGTTTAGGGGTGGGGACTGAAGCTTTCTTT
J: TRBJ1-2; size: few; V: TRBV20-1; D: NA; CDR3: CSASGHPDYGYTF; DNA: TGCAGTGCTAGTGGACACCCAGACTATGGCTACACCTTC
J: TRBJ1-2; size: few; V: TRBV12-3/TRBV12-4; D: NA; CDR3: CASSSRVHYGYTF; DNA: TGTGCCAGCAGTTCCAGGGTTCACTATGGCTACACCTTC
J: TRBJ2-2; size: NA; V: TRBV6-6; D: NA; CDR3: CATSRVVGELFF; DNA: TGTGCCACCTCCCGGGTGGTCGGGGAGCTGTTTTTT
J: TRBJ2-5; size: few; V: TRBV7-6; D: NA; CDR3: CASSPITTGTQYF; DNA: TGTGCCAGCAGCCCAATTACAACAGGGACCCAGTACTTC
J: TRBJ1-1; size: NA; V: TRBV12-3/TRBV12-4; D: NA; CDR3: CAEDRENTEAFF; DNA: TGTGCCGAAGACAGAGAAAACACTGAAGCTTTCTTT
J: TRBJ2-2; size: NA; V: TRBV7-7; D: NA; CDR3: CASSAGIANTGELFF; DNA: TGTGCCAGCAGCGCGGGAATAGCGAACACCGGGGAGCTGTTTTTT
J: TRBJ2-1; size: NA; V: TRBV4-1; D: NA; CDR3: CASSQAGSPASFFEQFF; DNA: TGCGCCAGCAGCCAAGCTGGATCGCCGGCCTCCTTTTTTGAGCAGTTCTTC
J: TRBJ1-4; size: few; V: TRBV5-1; D: TRBD1; CDR3: CASSVVPPGQEQHEKLFF; DNA: TGCGCCAGCAGCGTTGTTCCTCCGGGACAGGAGCAACATGAAAAACTGTTTTTT
J: TRBJ2-1; size: NA; V: TRBV5-1; D: TRBD1; CDR3: CASSLGTAYNEQFF; DNA: TGCGCCAGCAGCCTCGGGACAGCCTACAATGAGCAGTTCTTC
J: TRBJ2-5; size: NA; V: TRBV5-1; D: NA; CDR3: CASRIEWDLETQYF; DNA: TGCGCCAGCAGGATTGAATGGGATCTCGAGACCCAGTACTTC
J: TRBJ2-5; size: NA; V: TRBV7-8; D: TRBD2; CDR3: CASSRTGTSGGASRETQYF; DNA: TGTGCCAGCAGCAGAACCGGGACTAGCGGGGGGGCTTCCCGGGAGACCCAGTACTTC
J: TRBJ2-1; size: many; V: TRBV5-1; D: TRBD2; CDR3: CASSLVLSGGYEQFF; DNA: TGCGCCAGCAGCTTGGTTCTGAGCGGGGGGTATGAGCAGTTCTTC
J: TRBJ1-2; size: few; V: TRBV6-5; D: TRBD1; CDR3: CASSSGQAPRNGYTF; DNA: TGTGCCAGCAGTTCGGGACAGGCCCCCAGGAATGGCTACACCTTC
J: TRBJ1-3; size: few; V: TRBV4-2; D: TRBD1; CDR3: CASSQEVGTAGNTIYF; DNA: TGTGCCAGCAGCCAAGAGGTGGGGACAGCAGGAAACACCATATATTTT
J: TRBJ2-5; size: many; V: TRBV5-1; D: NA; CDR3: CASSSAGRRGETQYF; DNA: TGCGCCAGCAGCTCGGCGGGAAGGAGGGGAGAGACCCAGTACTTC